The present T cell receptor beta chain was sequenced within a study of response to subunit inactivated influenza vaccine. General study points: Authors suggested few new T cells are recruited by each seasonal influenza vaccination.

TCRdb used MiXCR to reprocess the RT-PCR reads, holding one entry per CDR3 protein. The profile shows some 300,000 distinct CDR3 sequences, approximately 21% of them singletons. This clonotype was recorded a few times. What it binds is unknown. Trimming shortened V by 1 base and J by 6 bases, and 11 bases separated the two germline ends. Germline loops: CDR1 SGHVS, CDR2 FQNEAQ. The CDR3 is 14 residues long. The receptor was isolated from a man between 45 and 75 years old who received an inactivated influenza vaccine. This chain connects TRBV7-8 to TRBJ2-3; D remains ambiguous. The material sequenced was PBMCs from blood, taken about 20 months after vaccination. The CDR3 region is CASSLEPASDTQYF. The CDR3 DNA reads as TGTGCCAGCAGCTTAGAACCAGCTTCGGATACGCAGTATTTT.